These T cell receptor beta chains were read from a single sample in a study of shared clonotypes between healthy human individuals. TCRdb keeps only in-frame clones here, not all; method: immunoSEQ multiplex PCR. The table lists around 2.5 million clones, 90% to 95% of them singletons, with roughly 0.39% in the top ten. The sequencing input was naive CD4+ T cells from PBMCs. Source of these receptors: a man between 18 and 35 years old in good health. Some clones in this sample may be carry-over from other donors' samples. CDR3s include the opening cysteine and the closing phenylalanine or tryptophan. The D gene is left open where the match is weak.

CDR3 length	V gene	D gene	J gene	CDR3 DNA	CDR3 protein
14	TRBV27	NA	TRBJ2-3	TGTGCCAGCAGTTTAGGGCTCCCCCGCGGGACGCAGTATTTT	CASSLGLPRGTQYF
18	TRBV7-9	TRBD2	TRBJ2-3	TGTGCCAGCAGCTTAGCAATGGGACTAGCGGGCACCCCAGCTACGCAGTATTTT	CASSLAMGLAGTPATQYF
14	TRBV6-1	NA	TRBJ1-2	TGTGCCAGCAGCGCGGTGGGGGCCAAGGGTGGCTACACCTTC	CASSAVGAKGGYTF
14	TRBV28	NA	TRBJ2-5	TGTGCCAGCAGTTTCAGCAGGAGCCAAGAGACCCAGTACTTC	CASSFSRSQETQYF
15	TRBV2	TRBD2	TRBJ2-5	TGTGCCAGCAGAGTTTTACTAGCGGGAGTAGAGACCCAGTACTTC	CASRVLLAGVETQYF
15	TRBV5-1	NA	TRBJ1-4	TGCGCCAGCAGCTTGGATCCGGGTAGAGGGGAAAAACTGTTTTTT	CASSLDPGRGEKLFF
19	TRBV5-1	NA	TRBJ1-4	TGCGCCAGCAGCCCGCACGCCGGGTACAGGGTGATTGAGAATGAAAAACTGTTTTTT	CASSPHAGYRVIENEKLFF
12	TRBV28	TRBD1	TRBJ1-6	TGTGCCAGCAGTTCATTGGGGACAGCTCTCCACTTT	CASSSLGTALHF
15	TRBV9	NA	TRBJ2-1	TGTGCCAGCAGCGTAGCTGGTAACTCCTACAATGAGCAGTTCTTC	CASSVAGNSYNEQFF
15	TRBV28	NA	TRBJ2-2	TGTGCCAGCAGTGCTCGCCGACCGAACACCGGGGAGCTGTTTTTT	CASSARRPNTGELFF
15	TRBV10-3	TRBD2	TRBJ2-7	TGTGCCATCAGTGAAGGGGTTAGCGGGAGCCACGAGCAGTACTTC	CAISEGVSGSHEQYF
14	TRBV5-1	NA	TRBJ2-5	TGCGCCAGCAAGGGAAAGACAGGAGAAGAGACCCAGTACTTC	CASKGKTGEETQYF
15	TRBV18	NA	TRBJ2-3	TGTGCCAGCTCACCAAGGGCTACTAGCACAGATACGCAGTATTTT	CASSPRATSTDTQYF
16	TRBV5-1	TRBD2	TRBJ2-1	TGCGCCAGCAGCGACCCTGGGCGGGAGCGCTACAATGAGCAGTTCTTC	CASSDPGRERYNEQFF
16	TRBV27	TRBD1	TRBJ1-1	TGTGCCAGCAGTTTATATTCACAGGGGGCAGGCACTGAAGCTTTCTTT	CASSLYSQGAGTEAFF
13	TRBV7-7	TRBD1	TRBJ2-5	TGTGCCAGCAGCGTGGACAGGGACTTTCCCCAGTACTTC	CASSVDRDFPQYF
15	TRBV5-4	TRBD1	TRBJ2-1	TGTGCCAGCACCCAAAGACAGGGGGTCTACAATGAGCAGTTCTTC	CASTQRQGVYNEQFF
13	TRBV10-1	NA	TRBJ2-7	TGCGCCAGTCAGGGGACGGGGACCTACGAGCAGTACTTC	CASQGTGTYEQYF
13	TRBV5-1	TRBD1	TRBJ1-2	TGCGCCAGCAGCCCGACAGGGAACTATGGCTACACCTTC	CASSPTGNYGYTF
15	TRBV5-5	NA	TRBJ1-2	TGTGCCAGCACCCAAACATCCAGATTCCAGCATGGCTACACCTTC	CASTQTSRFQHGYTF
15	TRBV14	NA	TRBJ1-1	TGTGCCAGCAGCCAAGATGGGGGGAGGGGCACTGAAGCTTTCTTT	CASSQDGGRGTEAFF
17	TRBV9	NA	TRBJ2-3	TGTGCCAGCAGCGTAGAGGGCGGAGCAGGGAGTTGGGATACGCAGTATTTT	CASSVEGGAGSWDTQYF
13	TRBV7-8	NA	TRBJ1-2	TGTGCCAGCAGACTCGACGGGAACTATGGCTACACCTTC	CASRLDGNYGYTF
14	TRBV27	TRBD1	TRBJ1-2	TGTGCCAGCAGTTTCCGGGACAGTAACTATGGCTACACCTTC	CASSFRDSNYGYTF
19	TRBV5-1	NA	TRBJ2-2	TGCGCCAGCAGGGGGGTCTCCCGGACTAAGAAAAGATACACCGGGGAGCTGTTTTTT	CASRGVSRTKKRYTGELFF
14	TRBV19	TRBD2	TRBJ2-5	TGTGCCAGTAGTCGGGGAGGGAGGGAAGAGACCCAGTACTTC	CASSRGGREETQYF
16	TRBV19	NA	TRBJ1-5	TGTGCCAGTATTGAAATCGGGGCAGGTAGCAATCAGCCCCAGCATTTT	CASIEIGAGSNQPQHF
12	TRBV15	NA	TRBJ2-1	TGTGCCACCAGCAGGGCCTACAATGAGCAGTTCTTC	CATSRAYNEQFF
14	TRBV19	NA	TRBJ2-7	TGTGCCAGTAGTATCAGCCAGAACTCCTACGAGCAGTACTTC	CASSISQNSYEQYF
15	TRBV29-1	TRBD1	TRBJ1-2	TGCAGCGTGGATCGGACAGGGGACAAAAGTTATGGCTACACCTTC	CSVDRTGDKSYGYTF
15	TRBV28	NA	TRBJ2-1	TGTGCCAGCAGTTTCCCATTCGAGCCCGAGAATGAGCAGTTCTTC	CASSFPFEPENEQFF
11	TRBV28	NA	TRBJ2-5	TGTGCCAGCAGTTCACGACTAGAGAGGTACTTC	CASSSRLERYF
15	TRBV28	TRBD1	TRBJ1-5	TGTGCCAGCAGTTTCTCAGGGGGAAGCAATCAGCCCCAGCATTTT	CASSFSGGSNQPQHF
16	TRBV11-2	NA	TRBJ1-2	TGTGCCAGCAGCTTAGGGGGCCGGAGTTTCAACTATGGCTACACCTTC	CASSLGGRSFNYGYTF
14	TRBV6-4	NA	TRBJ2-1	TGTGCCAGCAGTGAGGGGGCAGGATACAATGAGCAGTTCTTC	CASSEGAGYNEQFF